These T cell receptor beta chains were read from a single sample in a study of shared clonotypes between healthy human individuals. Libraries were prepared by immunoSEQ multiplex PCR; TCRdb keeps only in-frame clonotypes and omits some of them. The sample yields roughly 2.2 million clones, 92% seen once. Input material: naive CD4+ T cells from PBMCs. These receptors came from a man aged 18 to 30 in good health. Some clones in this sample may be carry-over from other donors' samples. Both conserved end residues are part of each CDR3. A D gene is named only where the DNA matches it firmly. Clone size, where shown, is once, few, many, or a class for clones that have expanded.

d_gene	v_gene	abundance	j_gene	CDR3aa	CDR3nt
NA	TRBV28	NA	TRBJ2-7	CASSSPVPISGVF	TGTGCCAGCAGTTCCCCAGTCCCAATCAGTGGGGTCTTC
NA	TRBV19	NA	TRBJ2-1	CASSFRLPSYNEQFF	TGTGCCAGTAGTTTTAGACTGCCCTCCTACAATGAGCAGTTCTTC
TRBD2	TRBV6-4	NA	TRBJ2-7	CASSEGLAGVNEQYF	TGTGCCAGCAGTGAAGGGCTAGCGGGGGTGAACGAGCAGTACTTC
TRBD2	TRBV7-2	NA	TRBJ2-7	CASSPGTSANYEQYF	TGTGCCAGCAGCCCAGGGACTAGCGCCAACTACGAGCAGTACTTC
NA	TRBV30	NA	TRBJ1-3	CAWEQGPGNTIYF	TGTGCCTGGGAACAGGGTCCGGGAAACACCATATATTTT
TRBD2	TRBV29-1	few	TRBJ2-1	CSVGLAGNEQFF	TGCAGCGTGGGACTAGCGGGCAATGAGCAGTTCTTC
NA	TRBV5-1	NA	TRBJ1-1	CASSLPGPEAFF	TGCGCCAGCAGCTTGCCTGGTCCTGAAGCTTTCTTT
TRBD1	TRBV6-1	NA	TRBJ1-4	CASSESQGGNEKLFF	TGTGCCAGCAGTGAATCCCAGGGGGGTAATGAAAAACTGTTTTTT
TRBD2	TRBV19	NA	TRBJ2-3	CASSIEGPGAGGPRHTQYF	TGTGCCAGTAGTATAGAAGGCCCAGGGGCGGGAGGGCCCCGGCATACGCAGTATTTT
NA	TRBV15	NA	TRBJ2-7	CATSRVFTAGKSYEQYF	TGTGCCACCAGCAGAGTCTTTACGGCTGGGAAAAGCTACGAGCAGTACTTC
NA	TRBV6-1	NA	TRBJ1-3	CASSEAGGLGTIYF	TGTGCCAGCAGTGAAGCCGGGGGCCTGGGCACCATATATTTT
NA	TRBV2	few	TRBJ1-1	CASSEAGKAFF	TGTGCCAGCAGTGAAGCAGGGAAAGCTTTCTTT
TRBD1	TRBV18	NA	TRBJ1-1	CASSPDRGFTEAFF	TGTGCCAGCTCACCGGACAGGGGGTTCACTGAAGCTTTCTTT
NA	TRBV5-4	NA	TRBJ1-4	CASSIGQSSREKLFF	TGTGCCAGCAGCATCGGACAGTCGAGCCGTGAAAAACTGTTTTTT
NA	TRBV10-1	NA	TRBJ1-1	CASSESAVGGTEAFF	TGCGCCAGCAGTGAGTCGGCGGTGGGAGGCACTGAAGCTTTCTTT